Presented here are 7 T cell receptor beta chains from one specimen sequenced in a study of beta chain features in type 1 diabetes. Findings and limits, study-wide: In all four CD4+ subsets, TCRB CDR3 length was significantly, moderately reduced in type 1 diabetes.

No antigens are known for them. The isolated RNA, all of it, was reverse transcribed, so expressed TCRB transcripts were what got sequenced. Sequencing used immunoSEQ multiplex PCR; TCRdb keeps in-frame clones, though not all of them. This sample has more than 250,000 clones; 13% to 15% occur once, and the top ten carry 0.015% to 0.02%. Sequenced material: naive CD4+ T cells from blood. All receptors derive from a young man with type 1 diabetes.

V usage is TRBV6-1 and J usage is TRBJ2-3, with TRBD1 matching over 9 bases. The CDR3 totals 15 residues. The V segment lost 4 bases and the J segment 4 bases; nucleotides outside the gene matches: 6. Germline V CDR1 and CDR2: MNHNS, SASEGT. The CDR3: CASSVGDRDADTQYF. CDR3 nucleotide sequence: TGTGCCAGCAGTGTTGGGGACAGGGACGCAGATACGCAGTATTTT.

The CDR3 nucleotides read TGTGCCAGCGACCCTTCGGGCGGGAAGTTTACTGAGCAGTTCTTC. Translated, it gives CASDPSGGKFTEQFF. This chain uses TRBV28 with TRBJ2-1, with D possibly being TRBD2 (6 bases). The ends were cut back, 8 bases at V and 9 bases at J, with 23 bases in the middle. The CDR3 covers 15 residues. Germline-derived CDR1 and CDR2 are MDHEN and SYDVKM.

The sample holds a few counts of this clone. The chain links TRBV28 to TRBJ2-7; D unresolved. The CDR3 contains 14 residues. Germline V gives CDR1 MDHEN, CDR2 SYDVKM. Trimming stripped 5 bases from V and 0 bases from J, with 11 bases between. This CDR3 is CASSLISSSYEQYF. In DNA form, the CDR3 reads TGTGCCAGCAGTCTAATTTCAAGCTCCTACGAGCAGTACTTC.

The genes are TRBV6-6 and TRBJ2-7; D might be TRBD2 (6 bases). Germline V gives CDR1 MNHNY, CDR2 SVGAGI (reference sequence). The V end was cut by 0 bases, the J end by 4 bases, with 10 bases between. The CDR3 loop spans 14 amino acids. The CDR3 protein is CASSYSRDSYEQYF. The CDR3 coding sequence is TGTGCCAGCAGTTACTCGAGGGACTCGTACGAGCAGTACTTC.

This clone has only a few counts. Written as DNA, the CDR3 is TGCGCCAGCAGCCGAACAGGGGGCGAGCAGTTCTTC. It translates to CASSRTGGEQFF. The chain links TRBV4-3 to TRBJ2-1; 9 bases are shared with TRBD1. The CDR3 runs 12 residues. V was pared by 4 bases and J by 10 bases, with 2 bases of the junction left unmatched. Germline assignment: CDR1 LGHNA and CDR2 YSLEER.

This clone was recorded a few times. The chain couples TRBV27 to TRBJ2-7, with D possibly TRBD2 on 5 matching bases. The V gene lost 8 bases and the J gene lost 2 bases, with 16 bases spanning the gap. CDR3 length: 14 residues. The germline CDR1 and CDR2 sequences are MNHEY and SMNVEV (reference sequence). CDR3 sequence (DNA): TGTGCCAGCCGATCTCCGGAGGTCACCTACGAGCAGTACTTC. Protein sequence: CASRSPEVTYEQYF.

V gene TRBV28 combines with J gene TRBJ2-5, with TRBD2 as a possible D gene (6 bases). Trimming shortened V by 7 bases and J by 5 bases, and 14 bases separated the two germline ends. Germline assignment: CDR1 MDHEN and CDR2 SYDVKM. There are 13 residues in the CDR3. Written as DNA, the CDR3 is TGTGCCAGCACGACCGGGAGTTGGGAGACCCAGTACTTC. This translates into CASTTGSWETQYF.